The 18 T cell receptor beta chains given below trace back to one sample, sequenced in a study of T cell changes during pregnancy in multiple sclerosis (dated by TCRdb to between 2017 and 2020). Receptors were amplified or captured by the immunoSEQ multiplex PCR assay. TCRdb carries this immuneACCESS record with in-frame sequences only. Its versions omit some clonotypes, under half of them owing to an unresolved V gene in the studies checked, with the rest unexplained. The sample yields 40,000 or so clones; 94% were counted once. Roughly 8.1% of the sample is taken by the ten largest. Specimen: CD8+ T cells from peripheral blood mononuclear cells, collected in the third trimester of pregnancy. All receptors come from a female donor with multiple sclerosis, enrolled in a pregnancy study.

V is TRBV28 and J is TRBJ2-7; D not resolved. V lost 4 bases, J lost 0 bases, and 19 bases lay in between. There are 17 residues in the CDR3. The germline V gene encodes CDR1 MDHEN and CDR2 SYDVKM. DNA of the CDR3: TGTGCCAGCAGTTCTTCCGTCCCAAGCCCCAACTCCTACGAGCAGTACTTC. Its translation: CASSSSVPSPNSYEQYF.

CDR3 loop: CASSFSRGTGELFF. The CDR3 DNA follows: TGTGCCAGCAGTTTTAGTAGGGGCACCGGGGAGCTGTTTTTT. The J gene is TRBJ2-2, the V gene TRBV27, with a weak D call TRBD1 (5 bases). Deletions cut 3 bases from V and 4 bases from J, with 9 bases between. The germline V gene has CDR1 MNHEY and CDR2 SMNVEV (reference sequence). The CDR3 spans 14 residues.

The chain links TRBV5-6 to TRBJ2-7, with 8 bases that match TRBD1. CDR3 length equals 13 residues. V lost 4 bases, J lost 5 bases, and 5 bases stayed unmatched. CDR1 is SGHDT and CDR2 is YYEEEE in the germline V gene. The CDR3 spells CASSRTGLNEQYF. CDR3 nucleotides: TGTGCCAGCAGCCGGACAGGGCTGAACGAGCAGTACTTC.

This clone has just one count. The CDR3 bases are TGTGCCAGCAGCTCCGGACAGGGGAACTATGGCTACACCTTC. Translation: CASSSGQGNYGYTF. The rearrangement uses TRBV7-2 and TRBJ1-2; 9 bases are shared with TRBD1. CDR1 SGHTA and CDR2 FQGNSA come from the germline V gene. V gave up 4 bases and J gave up 2 bases; unmatched junction bases: 2. The CDR3 consists of 14 residues.

On this clone itself: Additional DNA sequences in this sample encode the identical CDR3. The chain has TRBV7-9 and TRBJ2-7; D is ambiguous. The CDR3 length is 12 residues. Germline loops: CDR1 SEHNR, CDR2 FQNEAQ (reference sequence). Trimming removed 5 bases from V and 6 bases from J, with 11 bases in between. In DNA form, the CDR3 reads TGTGCCAGCAGCCCTACGAGAGGCGAGCAGTACTTC. This gives the protein CASSPTRGEQYF. Full variable domain (missing parts from reference TRBV7-9 and TRBJ2-7): DTGVSQNPRHKITKRGQNVTFRCDPISEHNRLYWYRQTLGQGPEFLTYFQNEAQLEKSRLLSDRFSAERPKGSFSTLEIQRTEQGDSAMYLCASSPTRGEQYFGPGTRLTVT.

This chain links TRBV27 with TRBJ2-3; 8 bases agree with TRBD2. The germline V gene encodes CDR1 MNHEY and CDR2 SMNVEV (reference sequence). V lost 6 bases and J lost 4; bases outside the gene matches: 12. The CDR3 has 16 residues. The CDR3: CASSLSLAERADTQYF. As DNA, the CDR3 is TGTGCCAGCAGCCTTTCACTAGCGGAGAGGGCAGATACGCAGTATTTT.

The chain couples TRBV5-6 to TRBJ2-5; 9 positions agree with TRBD1. The J call may not be correct, given that the DNA end is closer to TRBJ2-7. The CDR3 loop spans 14 amino acids. Germline V gene lookup returns CDR1 SGHDT and CDR2 YYEEEE. CDR3 residues: CASSFGTGNYEQYF. The DNA for the CDR3 is TGTGCCAGCAGCTTTGGGACAGGGAACTACGAGCAGTACTTC.

This chain connects TRBV15 to TRBJ2-1, with 12 bases lining up with TRBD1. The CDR3 sequence is 17 residues long. V shed 5 bases, J shed 2 bases, and the junction held 7 bases outside the gene matches. CDR1 and CDR2 (germline): LNHNV, YYDKDF (reference sequence). CDR3 nucleotides: TGTGCCACCAGCTGGGACAGGGGGCGCAGCGCCTACAATGAGCAGTTCTTC. It specifies CATSWDRGRSAYNEQFF.

In its sample, this clone was seen once. The V call is TRBV27, the J call TRBJ1-1; TRBD1 is a possible D gene (5 bases). The CDR3 contains 12 residues. V was trimmed by 2 bases and J by 6 bases, leaving 7 bases between them. The V gene's germline CDR1 is MNHEY and CDR2 SMNVEV (reference sequence). The CDR3 bases are TGTGCCAGCAGTTTAGTAGGGGCTGAAGCTTTCTTT. It translates to CASSLVGAEAFF.

The chain links TRBV2 to TRBJ2-3; 7 bases match TRBD1. J was trimmed by 2 bases and V by 6 bases; bases with no gene match: 5. The CDR3 covers 14 residues. Germline loops: CDR1 SNHLY, CDR2 FYNNEI. The CDR3 DNA is TGTGCCAGCAGGGGACAGCTATACACAGATACGCAGTATTTT. The encoded protein is CASRGQLYTDTQYF.

This chain connects TRBV4-2 to TRBJ1-1, with TRBD1 as a possible D gene (5 bases). Trimming shortened V by 5 bases and J by 5 bases, and 12 bases separated the two germline ends. Germline V CDR1 and CDR2: LGHNA, YNFKEQ. CDR3 length equals 13 residues. In DNA form, the CDR3 reads TGTGCCAGCAGCTCGCGGGGGGGGACTGAAGCTTTCTTT. Its translation: CASSSRGGTEAFF.

The CDR3 DNA sequence: TGTGCCAGCAGCTTGCAGGGTTTCGGGAACACTGAAGCTTTCTTT. The encoded protein is CASSLQGFGNTEAFF. This rearrangement joins TRBV5-4 to TRBJ1-1; D might be TRBD1 (5 bases). CDR1 and CDR2 from the germline V gene are SGHNT and YYREEE (reference sequence). This CDR3 is 15 amino acids long. The ends were cut back, 1 base at V and 1 base at J, with 11 bases in the middle.

The genes are TRBV9 and TRBJ2-3, with D perhaps matching TRBD2 (5 bases). The germline gives CDR1 SGDLS, CDR2 YYNGEE. The CDR3 is made up of 14 amino acids. V gave up 0 bases and J gave up 5 bases, with 10 bases separating them. The CDR3 loop is CASSVDGIGDTQYF. CDR3 sequence (DNA): TGTGCCAGCAGCGTAGACGGGATCGGAGATACGCAGTATTTT.

This clone was detected only once. The chain is built from TRBV5-6 and TRBJ2-2; 9 bases agree with TRBD2. CDR1 and CDR2 (germline): SGHDT, YYEEEE. The V and J ends lost 2 bases and 6 bases, in that order; junction bases with no gene match: 5. The CDR3 consists of 15 residues. This chain's CDR3 is CASSLAGGFSGELFF. The CDR3 DNA reads TGTGCCAGCAGCTTAGCGGGAGGATTTTCCGGGGAGCTGTTTTTT.

The chain couples TRBV11-2 to TRBJ2-1, with D perhaps TRBD2 (5 bases). The V and J ends lost 8 bases and 2 bases respectively, with 10 bases between them. Germline V gives CDR1 SGHAT, CDR2 FQNNGV. The CDR3 extends over 13 amino acids. CDR3 amino acids: CASSRGPYNEQFF. The CDR3, as DNA: TGTGCCAGCTCACGAGGGCCCTACAATGAGCAGTTCTTC.

The genes are TRBV10-1 and TRBJ1-2; 8 bases map to TRBD1. CDR3 size: 15 residues. Germline loops: CDR1 WNHNN, CDR2 SYGVQD (reference sequence). Trimming took 0 bases from V and 6 from J; bases not matched to a gene: 6. CDR3 sequence reads: CASSESRTGRDGYTF. The CDR3 nucleotides read TGCGCCAGCAGTGAGTCCCGGACAGGGAGGGATGGCTACACCTTC.

The gene calls are TRBV27 and TRBJ2-7; possible D gene TRBD2, 5 bases. V lost 4 bases and J 7 bases, leaving 17 bases between the germline ends. This CDR3 is 14 amino acids long. Per the germline V gene, CDR1 is MNHEY and CDR2 is SMNVEV (reference sequence). The CDR3 loop is CASSSQRTGWEQYF. CDR3 nucleotides: TGTGCCAGCAGTTCTCAAAGGACGGGGTGGGAGCAGTACTTC.

V and J are TRBV9 and TRBJ2-7; tentative D call: TRBD1 (5 bases). Germline assignment: CDR1 SGDLS and CDR2 YYNGEE. The V end was cut by 3 bases, the J end by 9 bases, with 13 bases between. There are 12 residues in the CDR3. The chain's CDR3 is CASSGLDSSQYF. In nucleotides, the CDR3 is TGTGCCAGCAGCGGATTAGACAGCTCGCAGTACTTC.